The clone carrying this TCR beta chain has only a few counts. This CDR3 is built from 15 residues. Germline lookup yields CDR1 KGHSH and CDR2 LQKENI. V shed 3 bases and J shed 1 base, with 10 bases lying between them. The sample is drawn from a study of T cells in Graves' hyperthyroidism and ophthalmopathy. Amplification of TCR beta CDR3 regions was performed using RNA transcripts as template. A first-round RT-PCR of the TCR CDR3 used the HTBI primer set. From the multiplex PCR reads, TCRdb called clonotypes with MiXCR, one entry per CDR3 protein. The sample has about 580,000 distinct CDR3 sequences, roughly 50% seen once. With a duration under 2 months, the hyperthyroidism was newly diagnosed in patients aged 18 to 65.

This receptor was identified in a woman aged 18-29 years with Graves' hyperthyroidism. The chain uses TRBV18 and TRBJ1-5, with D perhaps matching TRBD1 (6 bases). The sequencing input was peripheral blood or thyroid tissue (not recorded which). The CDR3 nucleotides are TGTGCCAGCTCACCGTCGGACAGCAGCAATCAGCCCCAGCATTTT. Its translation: CASSPSDSSNQPQHF.